This T cell receptor beta chain emerged from a study of neurological immune-mediated disorders. Trimming removed 5 bases at V and 0 bases at J, with 17 bases between. This CDR3 is 15 amino acids long. The germline CDR1 and CDR2 sequences are DFQATT and SNEGSKA (reference sequence). At least ten counts were recorded for this clonotype. With 10-nucleotide random UMIs included, cDNA was synthesized by 5'RACE. In TCRdb, the 5' RACE reads were re-called with MiXCR into one record per CDR3 protein. The sample contains 20,000 to 30,000 distinct CDR3 sequences, about 6.3% of which appear only once. Source material: PBMCs. This receptor was taken from a woman between 40 and 50 years old in good health. The V gene is TRBV20-1, the J gene TRBJ2-7, with a tentative D call TRBD2 (6 bases). Here the CDR3 reads CSALADGGFSYEQYF. DNA of the CDR3: TGCAGTGCTTTAGCGGACGGGGGATTCTCCTACGAGCAGTACTTC.